This paragraph covers one T cell receptor beta chain sequence. Its cognate antigen is unknown. The sample originates from a study of OX40 agonist ivuxolimab in advanced cancers. Profiling relied on immunoSEQ multiplex PCR, and the TCRdb table lists in-frame clones only, not all of them. Found here are approximately 69,000 clones, approximately 84% of them singletons; the top ten hold roughly 8%. Study-wide points: The expanded peripheral T cells' antigen specificity was not determined.

Per germline, CDR1 KGHSH and CDR2 LQKENI. Trimming cost V 2 bases and J 4 bases, with 10 bases left between them. The CDR3 is 14 amino acids. The sequencing used CD4+ or CD8+ T cells sorted from blood, collected in a trial of the OX40 agonist ivuxolimab. The chain uses TRBV18 and TRBJ2-3; D is uncertain. This sequence originates from an adult with an advanced solid tumor such as melanoma, head and neck, liver or kidney cancer. Here the CDR3 DNA reads TGTGCCAGCTCACCAAACCGTGGAGCAGATACGCAGTATTTT. Amino acids: CASSPNRGADTQYF.